Sequencing of this TCR beta chain was carried out in a study of CD8 T cells in ankylosing spondylitis. Libraries for TCR beta were made by quantitative 5'-RACE with molecular barcodes. TCRdb redid the calling of the 5' RACE reads with MiXCR, one entry per CDR3 protein. The sample has approximately 150,000 distinct CDR3 sequences, 9.8% seen once. This clonotype was seen a few times. As yet, its antigen is unknown. Study outcomes and limitations: Some motif variants were previously reported in reactive arthritis synovial fluid and blood.

This CDR3 region has 15 residues. Germline V CDR1 and CDR2: MNHNS, SASEGT. Trimming took 8 bases from V and 3 from J, leaving 16 bases between them. The chain recombines TRBV6-1 with TRBJ2-2, with no clear D. Specimen: blood, either unsorted or a sorted T cell fraction (not recorded which). This TCR came from a female donor with ankylosing spondylitis or in good health (not recorded which). The CDR3 nucleotides are TGTGCCAGCCGAAGTTTCGAGTACGACACCGGGGAGCTGTTTTTT. This translates into CASRSFEYDTGELFF.